The clone carrying this T cell receptor beta chain was seen more than once but under ten times. Germline V lookup: CDR1 DFQATT, CDR2 SNEGSKA (reference sequence). This CDR3 has 14 residues. Trimming stripped 0 bases from V and 5 bases from J, with 13 bases between. TCRdb re-analysed the RT-PCR reads in MiXCR, keeping a single row per CDR3 protein. The sample holds fewer than 550,000 distinct CDR3 sequences, about 25% seen once. This sample is drawn from a study of response to subunit inactivated influenza vaccine. This TCR was recovered from a man aged 45 to 65 who received an inactivated influenza vaccine. This sequence joins TRBV20-1 and TRBJ2-5, with D possibly TRBD2 on 5 matching bases. The sample was CD4+ T cells sorted from PBMCs, taken 5 to 6 days after vaccination. This CDR3 reads CSARDPGITETQYF. The CDR3 coding sequence is TGCAGTGCTAGAGATCCGGGGATTACCGAGACCCAGTACTTC.